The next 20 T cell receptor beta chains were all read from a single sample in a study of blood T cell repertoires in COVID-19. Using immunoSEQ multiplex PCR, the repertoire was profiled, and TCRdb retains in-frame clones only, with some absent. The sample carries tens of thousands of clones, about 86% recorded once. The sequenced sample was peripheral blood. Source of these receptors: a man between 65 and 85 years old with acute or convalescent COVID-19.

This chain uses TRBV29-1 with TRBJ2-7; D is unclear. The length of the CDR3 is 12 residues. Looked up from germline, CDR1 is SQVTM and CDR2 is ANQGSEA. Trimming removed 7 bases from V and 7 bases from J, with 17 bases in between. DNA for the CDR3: TGCAGCGCTCAAATCGGGTTCGATGAGCAGTACTTC. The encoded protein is CSAQIGFDEQYF.

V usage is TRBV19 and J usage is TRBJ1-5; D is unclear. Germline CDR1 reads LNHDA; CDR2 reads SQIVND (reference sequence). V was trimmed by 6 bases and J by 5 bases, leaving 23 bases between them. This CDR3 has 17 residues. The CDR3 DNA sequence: TGTGCCAGTAGCCCACCCCCTTCGGGTCTAAAACATCAGCCCCAGCATTTT. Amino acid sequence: CASSPPPSGLKHQPQHF.

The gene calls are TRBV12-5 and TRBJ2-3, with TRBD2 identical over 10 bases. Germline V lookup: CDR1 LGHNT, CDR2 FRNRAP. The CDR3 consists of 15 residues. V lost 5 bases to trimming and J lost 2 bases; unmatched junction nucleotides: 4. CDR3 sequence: CASGLAGASTDTQYF. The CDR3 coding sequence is TGTGCTAGTGGTCTAGCGGGGGCGTCCACAGATACGCAGTATTTT.

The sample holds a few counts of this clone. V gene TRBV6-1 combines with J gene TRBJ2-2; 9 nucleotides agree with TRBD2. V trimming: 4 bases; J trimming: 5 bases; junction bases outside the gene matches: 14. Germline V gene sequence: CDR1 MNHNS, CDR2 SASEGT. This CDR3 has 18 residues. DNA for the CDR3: TGTGCCAGCAGTGGGGTGACTAGCGGCTTCAGTCGAACCGGGGAGCTGTTTTTT. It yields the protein CASSGVTSGFSRTGELFF.

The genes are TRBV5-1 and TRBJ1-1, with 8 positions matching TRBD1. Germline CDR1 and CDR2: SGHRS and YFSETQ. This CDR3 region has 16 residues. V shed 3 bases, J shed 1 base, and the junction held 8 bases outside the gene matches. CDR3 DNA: TGCGCCAGCAGCTCCAGGGGGCGGAATGGGAACACTGAAGCTTTCTTT. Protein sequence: CASSSRGRNGNTEAFF.

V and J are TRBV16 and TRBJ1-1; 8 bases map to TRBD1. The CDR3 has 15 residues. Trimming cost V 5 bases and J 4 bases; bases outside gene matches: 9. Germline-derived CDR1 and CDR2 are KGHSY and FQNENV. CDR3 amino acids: CASSWGQVGATEAFF. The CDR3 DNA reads TGTGCCAGCAGCTGGGGACAGGTGGGGGCCACTGAAGCTTTCTTT.

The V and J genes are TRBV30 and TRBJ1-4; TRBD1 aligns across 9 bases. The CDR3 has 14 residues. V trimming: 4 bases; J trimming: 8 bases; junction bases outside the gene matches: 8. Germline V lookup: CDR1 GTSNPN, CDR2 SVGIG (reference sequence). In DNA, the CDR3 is TGTGCCTGGACCCAGGGACAGGGTGGCGAAAAACTGTTTTTT. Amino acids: CAWTQGQGGEKLFF.

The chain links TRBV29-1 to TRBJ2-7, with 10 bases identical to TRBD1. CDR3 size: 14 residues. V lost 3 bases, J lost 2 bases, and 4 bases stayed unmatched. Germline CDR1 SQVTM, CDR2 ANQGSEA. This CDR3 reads CSVDPGQGTYEQYF. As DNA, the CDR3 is TGCAGCGTTGACCCGGGACAGGGGACCTACGAGCAGTACTTC.

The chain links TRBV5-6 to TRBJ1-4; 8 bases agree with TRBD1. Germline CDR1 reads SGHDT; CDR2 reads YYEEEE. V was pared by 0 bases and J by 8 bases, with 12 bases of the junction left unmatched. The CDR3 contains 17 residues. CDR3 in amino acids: CASSLAGQGGGNEKLFF. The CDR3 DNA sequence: TGTGCCAGCAGCTTGGCCGGACAGGGCGGGGGTAACGAAAAACTGTTTTTT. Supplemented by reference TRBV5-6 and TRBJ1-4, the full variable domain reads DAGVTQSPTHLIKTRGQQVTLRCSPKSGHDTVSWYQQALGQGPQFIFQYYEEEERQRGNFPDRFSGHQFPNYSSELNVNALLLGDSALYLCASSLAGQGGGNEKLFFGSGTQLSVL.

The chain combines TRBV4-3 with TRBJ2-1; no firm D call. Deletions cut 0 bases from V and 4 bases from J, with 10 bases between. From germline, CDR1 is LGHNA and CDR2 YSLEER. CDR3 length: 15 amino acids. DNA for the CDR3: TGCGCCAGCAGCCAAGAGGCGGTCCCGTACAATGAGCAGTTCTTC. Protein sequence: CASSQEAVPYNEQFF.

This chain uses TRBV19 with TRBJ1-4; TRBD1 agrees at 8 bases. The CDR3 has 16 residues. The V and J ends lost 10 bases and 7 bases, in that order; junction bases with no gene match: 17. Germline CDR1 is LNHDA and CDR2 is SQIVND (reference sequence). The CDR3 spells CATKDGGTGEGEKLFF. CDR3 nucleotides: TGTGCCACCAAGGACGGCGGGACAGGCGAGGGTGAAAAACTGTTTTTT.

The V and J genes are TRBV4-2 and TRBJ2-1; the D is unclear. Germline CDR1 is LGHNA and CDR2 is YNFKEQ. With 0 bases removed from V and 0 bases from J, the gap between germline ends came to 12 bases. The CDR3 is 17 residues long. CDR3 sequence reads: CASSQDTGGSSYNEQFF. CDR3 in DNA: TGTGCCAGCAGCCAAGATACCGGCGGAAGCTCCTACAATGAGCAGTTCTTC.

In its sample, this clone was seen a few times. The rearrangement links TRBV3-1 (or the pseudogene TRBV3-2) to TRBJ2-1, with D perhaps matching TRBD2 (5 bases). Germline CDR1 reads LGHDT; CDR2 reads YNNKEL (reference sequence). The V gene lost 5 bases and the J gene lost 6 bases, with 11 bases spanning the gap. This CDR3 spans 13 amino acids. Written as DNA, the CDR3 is TGTGCCAGCAGCGACATAACTAGCAATGAGCAGTTCTTC. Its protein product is CASSDITSNEQFF.

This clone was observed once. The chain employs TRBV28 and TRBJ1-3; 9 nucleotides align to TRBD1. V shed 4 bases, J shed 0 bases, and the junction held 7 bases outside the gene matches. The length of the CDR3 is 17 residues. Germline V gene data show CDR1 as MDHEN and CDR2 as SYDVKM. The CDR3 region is CASSSSDRGVSGNTIYF. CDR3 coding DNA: TGTGCCAGCAGTTCCTCGGACAGGGGAGTCTCTGGAAACACCATATATTTT.

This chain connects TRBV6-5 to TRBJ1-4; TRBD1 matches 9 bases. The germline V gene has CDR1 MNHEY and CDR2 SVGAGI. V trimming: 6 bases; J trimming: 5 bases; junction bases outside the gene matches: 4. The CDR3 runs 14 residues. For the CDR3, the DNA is TGTGCCAGCAGCGACGGACAGGGGAATGAAAAACTGTTTTTT. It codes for CASSDGQGNEKLFF.

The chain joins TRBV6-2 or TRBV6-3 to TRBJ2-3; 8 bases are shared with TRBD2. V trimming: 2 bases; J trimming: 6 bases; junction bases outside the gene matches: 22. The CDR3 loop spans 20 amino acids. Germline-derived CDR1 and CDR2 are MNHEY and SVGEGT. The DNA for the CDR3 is TGTGCCAGCAGTTACCCATCAGCGACCACCGGGACTAGTGTGGTTGATACGCAGTATTTT. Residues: CASSYPSATTGTSVVDTQYF.

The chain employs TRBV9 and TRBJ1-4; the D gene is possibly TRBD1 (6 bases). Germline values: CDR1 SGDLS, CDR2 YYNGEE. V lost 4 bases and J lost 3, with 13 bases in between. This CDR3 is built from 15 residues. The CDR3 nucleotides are TGTGCCAGCAGCCCCGGGGGGCAAGCTAATGAAAAACTGTTTTTT. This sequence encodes CASSPGGQANEKLFF.

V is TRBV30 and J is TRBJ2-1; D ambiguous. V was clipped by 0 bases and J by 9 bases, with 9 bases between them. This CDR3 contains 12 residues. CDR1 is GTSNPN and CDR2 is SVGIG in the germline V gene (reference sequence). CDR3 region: CAWSVSSTEQFF. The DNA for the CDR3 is TGTGCCTGGAGTGTAAGTAGCACTGAGCAGTTCTTC.

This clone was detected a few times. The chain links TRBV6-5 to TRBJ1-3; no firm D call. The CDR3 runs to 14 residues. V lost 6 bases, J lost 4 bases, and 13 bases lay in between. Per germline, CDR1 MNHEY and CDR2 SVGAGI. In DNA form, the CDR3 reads TGTGCCAGCAGCGAGTCCATGCCGGGAAACACCATATATTTT. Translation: CASSESMPGNTIYF.

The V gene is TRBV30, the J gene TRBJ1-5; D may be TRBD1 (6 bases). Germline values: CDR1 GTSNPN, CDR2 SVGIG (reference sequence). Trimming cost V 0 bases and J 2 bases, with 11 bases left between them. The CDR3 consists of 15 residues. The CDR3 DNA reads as TGTGCCTGGAGTGTAACATCAGGGGGCAATCAGCCCCAGCATTTT. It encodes CAWSVTSGGNQPQHF. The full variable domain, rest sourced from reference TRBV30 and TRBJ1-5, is SQTIHQWPATLVQPVGSPLSLECTVEGTSNPNLYWYRQAAGRGLQLLFYSVGIGQISSEVPQNLSASRPQDRQFILSSKKLLLSDSGFYLCAWSVTSGGNQPQHFGDGTRLSIL.